This TCR beta chain was captured by sequencing in a study of cytomegalovirus exposure and HLA in healthy donors. The protocol was immunoSEQ multiplex PCR, while the TCRdb copy is restricted to in-frame clones and leaves out a portion. The table has roughly 330,000 clones, about 85% seen once; the top ten hold approximately 1.1%. In the case of this clone: The antigen is unknown.

From the approximately 120-subject validation cohort, which was separate from the approximately 670-subject first cohort, the donors were drawn. This CDR3 has 16 amino acids. Trimming left V 1 base short and J 0 bases short, with 11 bases between. Per germline, CDR1 SGHVS and CDR2 FNYEAQ. Findings of the study overall: It was found in a later analysis that first-cohort TCR clusters tended to co-occur in the 130 or so validation repertoires.

The V gene is TRBV7-6, the J gene TRBJ2-3; D gene uncertain. The clonotype originates from a woman aged 25-40 years in good health and CMV-seropositive. The sequenced sample consisted of PBMCs. Here the CDR3 reads CASSLGARISTDTQYF. CDR3 sequence (DNA): TGTGCCAGCAGCTTAGGTGCGCGCATTAGCACAGATACGCAGTATTTT.